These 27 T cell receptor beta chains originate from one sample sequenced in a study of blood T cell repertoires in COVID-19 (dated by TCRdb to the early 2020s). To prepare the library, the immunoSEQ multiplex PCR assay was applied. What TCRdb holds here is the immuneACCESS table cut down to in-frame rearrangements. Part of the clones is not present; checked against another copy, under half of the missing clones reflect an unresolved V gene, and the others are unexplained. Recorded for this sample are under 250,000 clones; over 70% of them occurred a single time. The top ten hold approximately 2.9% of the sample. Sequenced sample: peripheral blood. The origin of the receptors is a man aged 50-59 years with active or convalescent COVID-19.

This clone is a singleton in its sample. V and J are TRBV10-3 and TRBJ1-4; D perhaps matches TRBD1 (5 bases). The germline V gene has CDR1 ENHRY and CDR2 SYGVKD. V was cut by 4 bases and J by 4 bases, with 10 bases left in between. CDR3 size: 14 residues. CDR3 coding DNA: TGTGCCATCAGTGGCGCAGGGTATAATGAAAAACTGTTTTTT. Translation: CAISGAGYNEKLFF.

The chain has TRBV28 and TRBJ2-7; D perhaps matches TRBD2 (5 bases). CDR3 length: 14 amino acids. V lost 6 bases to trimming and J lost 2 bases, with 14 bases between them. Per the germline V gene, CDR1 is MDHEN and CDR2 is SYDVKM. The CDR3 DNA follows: TGTGCCAGCAGCGCTGGGCGGGCGGCCTACGAGCAGTACTTC. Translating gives CASSAGRAAYEQYF.

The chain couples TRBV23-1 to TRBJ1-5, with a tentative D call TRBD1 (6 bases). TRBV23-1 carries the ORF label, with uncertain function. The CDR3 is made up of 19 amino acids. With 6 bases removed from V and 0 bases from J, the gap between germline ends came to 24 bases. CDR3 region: CASSLRGPGHRYSNQPQHF. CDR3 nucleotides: TGCGCCAGCAGCCTTCGAGGTCCGGGACACCGCTATAGCAATCAGCCCCAGCATTTT.

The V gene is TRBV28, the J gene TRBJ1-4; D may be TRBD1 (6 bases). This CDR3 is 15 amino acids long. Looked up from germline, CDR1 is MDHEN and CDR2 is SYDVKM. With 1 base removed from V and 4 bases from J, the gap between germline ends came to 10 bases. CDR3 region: CASSLSLQGNEKLFF. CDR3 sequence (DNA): TGTGCCAGCAGTTTATCCTTACAGGGTAATGAAAAACTGTTTTTT.

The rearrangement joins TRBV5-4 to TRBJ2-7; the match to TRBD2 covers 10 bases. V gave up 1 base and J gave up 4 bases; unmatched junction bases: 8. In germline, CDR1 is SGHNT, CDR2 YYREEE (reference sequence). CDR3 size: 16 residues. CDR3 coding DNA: TGTGCCAGCAGCTTGCCCACTAGCGGGGAACCTTACGAGCAGTACTTC. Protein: CASSLPTSGEPYEQYF.

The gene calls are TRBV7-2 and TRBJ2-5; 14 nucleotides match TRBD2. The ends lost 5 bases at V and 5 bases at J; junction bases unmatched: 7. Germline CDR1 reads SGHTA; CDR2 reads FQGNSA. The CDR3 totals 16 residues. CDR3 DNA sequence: TGTGCCAGCAGCCCACGACTAGCGGGGGGGCAGGAGACCCAGTACTTC. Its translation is CASSPRLAGGQETQYF.

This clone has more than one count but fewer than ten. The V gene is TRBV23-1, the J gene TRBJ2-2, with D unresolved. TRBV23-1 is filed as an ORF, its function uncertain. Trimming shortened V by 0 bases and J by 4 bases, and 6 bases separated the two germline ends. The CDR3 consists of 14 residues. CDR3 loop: CASSQSAITGELFF. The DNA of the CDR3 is TGCGCCAGCAGTCAATCAGCTATCACCGGGGAGCTGTTTTTT.

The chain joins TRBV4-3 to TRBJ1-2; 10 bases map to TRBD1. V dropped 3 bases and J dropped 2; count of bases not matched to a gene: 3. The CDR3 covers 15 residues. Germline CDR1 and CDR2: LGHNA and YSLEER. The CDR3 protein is CASSQATGGNYGYTF. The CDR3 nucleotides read TGCGCCAGCAGCCAGGCGACAGGGGGCAACTATGGCTACACCTTC.

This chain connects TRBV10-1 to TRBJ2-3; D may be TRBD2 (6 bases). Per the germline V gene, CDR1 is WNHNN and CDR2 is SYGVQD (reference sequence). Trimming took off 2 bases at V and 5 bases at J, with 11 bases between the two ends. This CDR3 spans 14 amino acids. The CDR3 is CASSEKRVVDTQYF. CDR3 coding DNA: TGCGCCAGCAGTGAGAAGCGGGTTGTAGATACGCAGTATTTT.

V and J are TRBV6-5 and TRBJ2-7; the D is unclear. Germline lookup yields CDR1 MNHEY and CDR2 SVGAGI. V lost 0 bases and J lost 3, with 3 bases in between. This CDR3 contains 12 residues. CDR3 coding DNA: TGTGCCAGCAGTTACTCCAACTACGAGCAGTACTTC. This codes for CASSYSNYEQYF.

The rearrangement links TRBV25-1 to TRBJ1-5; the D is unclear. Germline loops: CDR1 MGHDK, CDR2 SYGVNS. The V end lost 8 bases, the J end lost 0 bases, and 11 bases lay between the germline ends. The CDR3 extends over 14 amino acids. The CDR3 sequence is CASSSADSNQPQHF. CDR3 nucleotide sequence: TGTGCCAGCTCCTCGGCGGATAGCAATCAGCCCCAGCATTTT.

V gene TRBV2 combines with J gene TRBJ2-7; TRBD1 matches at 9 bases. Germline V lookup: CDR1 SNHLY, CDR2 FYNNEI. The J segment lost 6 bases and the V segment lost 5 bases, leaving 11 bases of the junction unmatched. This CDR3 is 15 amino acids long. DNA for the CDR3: TGTGCCAGCAGTTCTACAGGGGGCGGTTTAGGCGAGCAGTACTTC. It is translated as CASSSTGGGLGEQYF.

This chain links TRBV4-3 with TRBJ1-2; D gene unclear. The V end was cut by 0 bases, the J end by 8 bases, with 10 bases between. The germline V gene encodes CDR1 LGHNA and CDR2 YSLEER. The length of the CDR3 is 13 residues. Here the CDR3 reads CASSQEPGRGYTF. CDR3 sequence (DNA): TGCGCCAGCAGCCAAGAACCGGGAAGGGGCTACACCTTC.

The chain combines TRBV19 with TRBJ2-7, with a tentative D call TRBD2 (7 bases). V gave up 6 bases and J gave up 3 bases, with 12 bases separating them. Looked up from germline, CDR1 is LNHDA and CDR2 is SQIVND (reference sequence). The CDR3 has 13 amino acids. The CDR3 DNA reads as TGTGCCAGTAGGGCGGGGGCTATCTACGAGCAGTACTTC. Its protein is CASRAGAIYEQYF.

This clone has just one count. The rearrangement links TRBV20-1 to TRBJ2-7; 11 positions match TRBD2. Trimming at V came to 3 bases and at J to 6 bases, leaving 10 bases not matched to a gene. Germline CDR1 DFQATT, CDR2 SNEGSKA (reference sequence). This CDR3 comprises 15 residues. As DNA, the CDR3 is TGCAGTGCTAGTAGTGGTAGCGGGGGGGCGGGCGAGCAGTACTTC. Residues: CSASSGSGGAGEQYF.

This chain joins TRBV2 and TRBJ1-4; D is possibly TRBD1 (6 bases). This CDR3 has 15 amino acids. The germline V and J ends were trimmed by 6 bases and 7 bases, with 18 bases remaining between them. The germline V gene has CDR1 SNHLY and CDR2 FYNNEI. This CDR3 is CASRLQGAPVEKLFF. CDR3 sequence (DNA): TGTGCCAGCAGGCTACAGGGAGCTCCGGTTGAAAAACTGTTTTTT.

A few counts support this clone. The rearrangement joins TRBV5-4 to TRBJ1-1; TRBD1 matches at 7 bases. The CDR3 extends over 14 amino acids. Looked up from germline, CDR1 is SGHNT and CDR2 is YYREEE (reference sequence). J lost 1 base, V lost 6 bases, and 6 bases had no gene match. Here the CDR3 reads CASNRGPANTEAFF. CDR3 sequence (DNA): TGTGCCAGCAACAGGGGACCGGCGAACACTGAAGCTTTCTTT.

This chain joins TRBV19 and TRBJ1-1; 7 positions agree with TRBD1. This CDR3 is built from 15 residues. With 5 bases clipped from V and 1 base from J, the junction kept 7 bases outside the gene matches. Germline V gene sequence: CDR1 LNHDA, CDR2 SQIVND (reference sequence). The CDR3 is CASSLDRTPNTEAFF. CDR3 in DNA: TGTGCCAGTAGTTTGGACAGGACCCCGAACACTGAAGCTTTCTTT.

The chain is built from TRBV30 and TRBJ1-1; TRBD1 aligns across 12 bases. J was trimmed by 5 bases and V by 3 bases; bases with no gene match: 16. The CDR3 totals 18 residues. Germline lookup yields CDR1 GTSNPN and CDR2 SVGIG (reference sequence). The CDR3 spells CAWRAGPGQGASGTEAFF. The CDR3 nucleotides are TGTGCCTGGAGGGCGGGCCCGGGACAGGGGGCATCTGGGACTGAAGCTTTCTTT.

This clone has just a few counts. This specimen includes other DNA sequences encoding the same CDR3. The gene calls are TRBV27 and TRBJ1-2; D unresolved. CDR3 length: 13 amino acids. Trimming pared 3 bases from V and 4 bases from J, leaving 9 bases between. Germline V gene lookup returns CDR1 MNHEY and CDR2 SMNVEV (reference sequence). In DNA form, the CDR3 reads TGTGCCAGCAGTTTGCGGGCAGGCTATGGCTACACCTTC. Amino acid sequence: CASSLRAGYGYTF.

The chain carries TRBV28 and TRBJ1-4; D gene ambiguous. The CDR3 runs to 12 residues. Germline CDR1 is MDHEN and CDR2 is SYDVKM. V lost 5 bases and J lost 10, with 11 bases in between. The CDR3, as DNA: TGTGCCAGCAGTACAGCGGTGGGAAAACTGTTTTTT. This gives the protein CASSTAVGKLFF.

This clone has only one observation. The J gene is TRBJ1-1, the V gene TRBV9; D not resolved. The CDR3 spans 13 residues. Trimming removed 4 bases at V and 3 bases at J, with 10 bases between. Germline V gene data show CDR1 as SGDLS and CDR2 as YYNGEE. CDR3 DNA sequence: TGTGCCAGCAGCCCGGACGGGGACACTGAAGCTTTCTTT. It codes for CASSPDGDTEAFF.

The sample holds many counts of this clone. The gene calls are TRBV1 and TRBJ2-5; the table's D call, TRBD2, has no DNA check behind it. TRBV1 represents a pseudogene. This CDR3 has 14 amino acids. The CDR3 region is CTSSQDPGSETQYF. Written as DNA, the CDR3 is TGCACCAGCAGCCAAGACCCCGGGAGCGAGACCCAGTACTTC.

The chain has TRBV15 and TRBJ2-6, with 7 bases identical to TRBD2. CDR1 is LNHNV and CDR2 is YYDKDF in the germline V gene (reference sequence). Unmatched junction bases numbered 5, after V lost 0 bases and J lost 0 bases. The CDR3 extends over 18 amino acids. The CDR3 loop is CATSRDPGEGSGANVLTF. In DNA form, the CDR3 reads TGTGCCACCAGCAGAGACCCCGGGGAGGGCTCTGGGGCCAACGTCCTGACTTTC.

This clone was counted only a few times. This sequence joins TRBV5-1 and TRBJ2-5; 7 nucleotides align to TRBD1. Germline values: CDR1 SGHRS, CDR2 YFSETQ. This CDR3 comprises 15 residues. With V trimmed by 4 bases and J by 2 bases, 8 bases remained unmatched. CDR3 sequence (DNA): TGCGCCAGCAGCCTATCTGGGACAGATCAAGAGACCCAGTACTTC. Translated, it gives CASSLSGTDQETQYF.

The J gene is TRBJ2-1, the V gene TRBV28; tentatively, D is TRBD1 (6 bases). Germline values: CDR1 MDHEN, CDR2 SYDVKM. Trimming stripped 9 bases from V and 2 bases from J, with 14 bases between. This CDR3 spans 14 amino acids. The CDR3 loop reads CASTLGGPYNEQFF. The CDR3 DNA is TGTGCCAGTACCCTAGGGGGTCCCTACAATGAGCAGTTCTTC.

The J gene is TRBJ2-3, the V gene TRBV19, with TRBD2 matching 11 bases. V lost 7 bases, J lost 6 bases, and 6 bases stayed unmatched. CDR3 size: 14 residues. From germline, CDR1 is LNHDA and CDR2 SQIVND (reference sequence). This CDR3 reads CASTLAGGRDTQYF. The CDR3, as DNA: TGTGCCAGTACGCTAGCGGGGGGTCGGGATACGCAGTATTTT. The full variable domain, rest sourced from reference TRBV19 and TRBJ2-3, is DGGITQSPKYLFRKEGQNVTLSCEQNLNHDAMYWYRQDPGQGLRLIYYSQIVNDFQKGDIAEGYSVSREKKESFPLTVTSAQKNPTAFYLCASTLAGGRDTQYFGPGTRLTVL.